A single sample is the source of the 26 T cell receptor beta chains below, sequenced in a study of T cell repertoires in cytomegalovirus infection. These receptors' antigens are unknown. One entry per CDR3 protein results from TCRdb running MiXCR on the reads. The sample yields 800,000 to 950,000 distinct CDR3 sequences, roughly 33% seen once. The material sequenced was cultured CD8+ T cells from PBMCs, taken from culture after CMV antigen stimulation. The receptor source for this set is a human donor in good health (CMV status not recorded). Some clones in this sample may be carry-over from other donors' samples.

The CDR3 DNA is TGTGCCAGCAGTCCCCTAGTATACGGGGGAGAGACCCAGTACTTC. This gives the protein CASSPLVYGGETQYF. The chain has TRBV7-9 and TRBJ2-5; possibly TRBD2 for D (6 bases). The CDR3 is 15 amino acids. With 6 bases removed from V and 4 bases from J, the gap between germline ends came to 18 bases. Germline V gene lookup returns CDR1 SEHNR and CDR2 FQNEAQ (reference sequence).

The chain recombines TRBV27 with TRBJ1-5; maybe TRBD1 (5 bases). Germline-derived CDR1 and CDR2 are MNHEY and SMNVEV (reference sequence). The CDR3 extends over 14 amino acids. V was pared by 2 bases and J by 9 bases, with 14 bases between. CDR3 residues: CASSLGAGAWPQHF. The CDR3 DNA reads TGTGCCAGCAGTTTAGGAGCCGGGGCTTGGCCCCAGCATTTT.

For the CDR3, the DNA is TGTGCCAGCAGCCAAGTACAGGGAGGTGAGCAGTTCTTC. Amino acid sequence: CASSQVQGGEQFF. The genes are TRBV4-2 and TRBJ2-1; D may match TRBD1 or TRBD2 (6 bases each). V was shortened by 1 base and J by 9 bases, with 10 bases between the two germline ends. This CDR3 has 13 residues. CDR1 is LGHNA and CDR2 is YNFKEQ in the germline V gene.

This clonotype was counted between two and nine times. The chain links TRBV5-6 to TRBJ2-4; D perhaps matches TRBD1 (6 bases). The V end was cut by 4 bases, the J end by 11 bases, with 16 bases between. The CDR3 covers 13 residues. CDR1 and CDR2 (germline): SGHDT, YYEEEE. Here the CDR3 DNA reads TGTGCCAGCAGCCTCGGGACACCCGCCGTTCAGTACTTC. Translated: CASSLGTPAVQYF.

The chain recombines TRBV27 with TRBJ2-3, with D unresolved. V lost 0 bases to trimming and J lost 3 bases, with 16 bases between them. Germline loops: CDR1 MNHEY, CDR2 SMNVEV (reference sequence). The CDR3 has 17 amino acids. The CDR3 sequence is CASSLSQRGLETDTQYF. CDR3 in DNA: TGTGCCAGCAGTTTATCGCAACGAGGTCTTGAAACAGATACGCAGTATTTT.

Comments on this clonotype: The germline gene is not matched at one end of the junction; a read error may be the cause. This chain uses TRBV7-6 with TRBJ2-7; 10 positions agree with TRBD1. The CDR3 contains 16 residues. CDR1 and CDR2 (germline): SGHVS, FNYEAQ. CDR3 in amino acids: CASSPLPGTGAYEQYF. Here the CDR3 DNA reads TGTGCTAGCAGCCCTCTCCCCGGGACAGGGGCGTACGAGCAGTACTTC.

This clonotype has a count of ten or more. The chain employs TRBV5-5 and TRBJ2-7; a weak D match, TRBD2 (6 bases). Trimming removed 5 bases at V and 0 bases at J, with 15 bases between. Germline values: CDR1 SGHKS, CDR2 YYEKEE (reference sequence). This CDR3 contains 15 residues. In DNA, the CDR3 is TGTGCCAGCAGGGGTGCGGGGCGAAGCTCCTACGAGCAGTACTTC. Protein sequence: CASRGAGRSSYEQYF.

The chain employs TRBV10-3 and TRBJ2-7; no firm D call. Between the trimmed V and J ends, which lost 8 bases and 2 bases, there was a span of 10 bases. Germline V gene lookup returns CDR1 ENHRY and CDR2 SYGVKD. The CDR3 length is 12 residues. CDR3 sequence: CAILKGPYEQYF. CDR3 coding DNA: TGTGCCATCTTAAAAGGGCCCTACGAGCAGTACTTC.

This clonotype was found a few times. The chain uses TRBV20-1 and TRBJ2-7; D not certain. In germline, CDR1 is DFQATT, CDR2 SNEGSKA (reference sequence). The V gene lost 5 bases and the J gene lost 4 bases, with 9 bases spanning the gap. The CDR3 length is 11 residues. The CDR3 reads CSARSGYEQYV. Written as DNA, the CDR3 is TGCAGTGCTCGAAGTGGATACGAGCAGTACGTC.

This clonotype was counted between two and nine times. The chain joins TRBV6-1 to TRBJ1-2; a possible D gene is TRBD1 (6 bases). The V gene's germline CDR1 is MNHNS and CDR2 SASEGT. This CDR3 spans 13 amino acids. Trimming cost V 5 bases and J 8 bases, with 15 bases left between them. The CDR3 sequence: CASSWTAGGGYTF. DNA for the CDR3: TGTGCCAGCAGTTGGACAGCCGGCGGGGGCTACACCTTC.

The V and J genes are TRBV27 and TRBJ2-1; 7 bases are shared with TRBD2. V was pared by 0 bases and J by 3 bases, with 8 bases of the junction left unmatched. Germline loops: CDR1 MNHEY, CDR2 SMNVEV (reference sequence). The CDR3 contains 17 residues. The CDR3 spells CASSLSSGGGSYNEQFF. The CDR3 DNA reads TGTGCCAGCAGTTTATCGAGTGGCGGGGGAAGCTACAATGAGCAGTTCTTC.

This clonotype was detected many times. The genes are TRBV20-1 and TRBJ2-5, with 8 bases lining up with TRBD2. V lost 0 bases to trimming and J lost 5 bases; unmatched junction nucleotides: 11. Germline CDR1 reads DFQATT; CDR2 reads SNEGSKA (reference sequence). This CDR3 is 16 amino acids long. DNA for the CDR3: TGCAGTGCTAGAGATCTTGAAAGCGGGGGATGGGAGACCCAGTACTTC. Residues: CSARDLESGGWETQYF.

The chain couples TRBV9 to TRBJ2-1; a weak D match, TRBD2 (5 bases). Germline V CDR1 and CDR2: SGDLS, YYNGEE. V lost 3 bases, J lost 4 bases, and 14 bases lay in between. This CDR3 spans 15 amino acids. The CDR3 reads CASSGRQTSYNEQFF. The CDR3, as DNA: TGTGCCAGCAGCGGACGACAAACTAGTTACAATGAGCAGTTCTTC.

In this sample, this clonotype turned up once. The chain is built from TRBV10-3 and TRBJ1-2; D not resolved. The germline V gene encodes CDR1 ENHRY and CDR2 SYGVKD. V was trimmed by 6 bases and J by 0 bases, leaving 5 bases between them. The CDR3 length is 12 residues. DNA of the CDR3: TGTGCCATCAGGGGCGCTAACTATGGCTACACCTTC. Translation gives CAIRGANYGYTF.

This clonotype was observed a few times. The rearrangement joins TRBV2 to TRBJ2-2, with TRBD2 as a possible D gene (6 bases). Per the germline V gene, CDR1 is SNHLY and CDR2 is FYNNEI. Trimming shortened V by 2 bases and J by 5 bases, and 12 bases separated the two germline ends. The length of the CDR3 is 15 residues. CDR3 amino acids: CASSETGVLTGELFF. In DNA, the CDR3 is TGTGCCAGCAGTGAAACGGGAGTGCTGACCGGGGAGCTGTTTTTT.

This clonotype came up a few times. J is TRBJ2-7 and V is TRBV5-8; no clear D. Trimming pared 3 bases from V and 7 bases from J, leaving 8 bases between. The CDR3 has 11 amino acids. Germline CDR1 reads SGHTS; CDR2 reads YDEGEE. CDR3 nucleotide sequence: TGTGCCAGCAGCTCTACGTGGGAGCAGTACGTC. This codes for CASSSTWEQYV.

The CDR3 DNA follows: TGTGCCAGCAGTTTCCCTGGGACCAGGGAGCAGTACTTC. Amino acid sequence: CASSFPGTREQYF. The chain joins TRBV27 to TRBJ2-7, with D tentatively TRBD1 or TRBD2 (5 bases each). CDR3 length: 13 residues. CDR1 is MNHEY and CDR2 is SMNVEV in the germline V gene (reference sequence). With 3 bases removed from V and 7 bases from J, the gap between germline ends came to 13 bases.

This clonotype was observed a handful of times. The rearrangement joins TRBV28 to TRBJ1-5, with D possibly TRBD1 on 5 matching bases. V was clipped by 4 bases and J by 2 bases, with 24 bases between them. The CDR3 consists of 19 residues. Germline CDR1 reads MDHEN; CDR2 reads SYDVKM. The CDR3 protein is CASSWSPGPHGGGNQPQHF. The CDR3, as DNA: TGTGCCAGCAGTTGGTCCCCAGGGCCGCATGGTGGTGGCAATCAGCCCCAGCATTTT.

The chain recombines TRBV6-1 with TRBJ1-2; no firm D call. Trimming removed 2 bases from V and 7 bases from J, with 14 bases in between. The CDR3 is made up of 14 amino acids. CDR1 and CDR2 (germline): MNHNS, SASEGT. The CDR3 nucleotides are TGTGCCAGCAGTGAATTGGGCGCAGCTCGTGGCTACACCTTC. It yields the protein CASSELGAARGYTF.

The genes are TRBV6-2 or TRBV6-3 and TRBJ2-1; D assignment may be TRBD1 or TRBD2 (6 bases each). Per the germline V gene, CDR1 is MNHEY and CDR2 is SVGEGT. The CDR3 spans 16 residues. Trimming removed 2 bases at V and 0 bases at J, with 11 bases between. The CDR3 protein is CASSYEGGSSYNEQFF. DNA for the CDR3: TGTGCCAGCAGTTACGAGGGGGGTAGCTCCTACAATGAGCAGTTCTTC.

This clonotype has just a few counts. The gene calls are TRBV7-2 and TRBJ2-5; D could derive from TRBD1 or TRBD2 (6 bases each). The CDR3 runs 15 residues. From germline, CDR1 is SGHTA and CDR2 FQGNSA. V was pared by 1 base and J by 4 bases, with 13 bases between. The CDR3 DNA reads TGTGCCAGCAGCTTAGAGGGGGGCGGGCGAGAGACCCAGTACTTC. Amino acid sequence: CASSLEGGGRETQYF.

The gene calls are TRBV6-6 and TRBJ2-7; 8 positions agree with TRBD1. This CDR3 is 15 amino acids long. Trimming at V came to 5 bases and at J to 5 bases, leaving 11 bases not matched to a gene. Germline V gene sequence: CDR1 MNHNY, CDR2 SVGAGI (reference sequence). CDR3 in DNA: TGTGCCAGCAGTAACGCCGGGACAGGTGGCCACGAGCAGTACTTC. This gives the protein CASSNAGTGGHEQYF.

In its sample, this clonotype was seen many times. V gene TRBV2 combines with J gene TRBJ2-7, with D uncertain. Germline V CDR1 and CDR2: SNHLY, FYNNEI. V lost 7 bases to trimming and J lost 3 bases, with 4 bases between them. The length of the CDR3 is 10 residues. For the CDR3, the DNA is TGTGCCAGCAAGGGCTACGAGCAGTACTTC. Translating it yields CASKGYEQYF.

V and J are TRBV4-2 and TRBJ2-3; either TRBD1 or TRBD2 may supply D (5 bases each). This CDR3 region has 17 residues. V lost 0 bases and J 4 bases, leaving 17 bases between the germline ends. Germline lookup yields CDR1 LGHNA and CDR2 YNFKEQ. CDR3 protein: CASSQDGAGYASDTQYF. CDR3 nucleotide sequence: TGTGCCAGCAGCCAAGACGGGGCGGGCTACGCCTCAGATACGCAGTATTTT.

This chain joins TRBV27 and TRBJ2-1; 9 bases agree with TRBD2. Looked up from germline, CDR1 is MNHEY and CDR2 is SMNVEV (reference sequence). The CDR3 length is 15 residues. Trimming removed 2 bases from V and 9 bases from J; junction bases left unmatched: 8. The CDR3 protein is CASSLIAGEMSEQFF. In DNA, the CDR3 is TGTGCCAGCAGTTTAATAGCGGGGGAGATGAGTGAGCAGTTCTTC.

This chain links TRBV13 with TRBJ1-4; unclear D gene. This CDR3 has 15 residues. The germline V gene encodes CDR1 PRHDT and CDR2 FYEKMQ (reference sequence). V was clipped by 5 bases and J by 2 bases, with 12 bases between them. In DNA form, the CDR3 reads TGTGCCAGCAGCAAAACGTTAGGGACTAATGAAAAACTGTTTTTT. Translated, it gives CASSKTLGTNEKLFF.